Below are 2 T cell receptor beta chains sequenced from a single sample in a study of response to subunit inactivated influenza vaccine. TCRdb itself ran the RT-PCR reads through MiXCR, one entry per CDR3 protein. Of just under 550,000 distinct CDR3 sequences detected, less than 25% appear once; the ten largest clones hold about 2.8%. These data also formed part of another study, on T cells expressing NK-cell markers. This second study notes: TCR beta cDNA was generated via 5'RACE template switching incorporating UMIs.

This material consisted of CD4+ T cells sorted from PBMCs, taken about 11 days after vaccination. Receptors originate from a man in his forties or fifties who received an inactivated influenza vaccine.

The V gene is TRBV6-2 or TRBV6-3, the J gene TRBJ2-7; 7 positions agree with TRBD1. CDR3 size: 17 residues. Germline V gives CDR1 MNHEY, CDR2 SVGEGT. The ends lost 6 bases at V and 3 bases at J; junction bases unmatched: 17. Here the CDR3 DNA reads TGTGCCAGCAGCCGCCCTGAGACAGGGAAGGTATTCTACGAGCAGTACTTC. Protein product: CASSRPETGKVFYEQYF.

The V gene is TRBV7-8, the J gene TRBJ2-1, with 7 nucleotides matching TRBD2. The germline CDR1 and CDR2 sequences are SGHVS and FQNEAQ. V was pared by 9 bases and J by 0 bases, with 8 bases of the junction left unmatched. The CDR3 loop spans 15 amino acids. Here the CDR3 DNA reads TGTGCCAGTTCGCGGGGGATAAGCTCCTACAATGAGCAGTTCTTC. This gives the protein CASSRGISSYNEQFF.